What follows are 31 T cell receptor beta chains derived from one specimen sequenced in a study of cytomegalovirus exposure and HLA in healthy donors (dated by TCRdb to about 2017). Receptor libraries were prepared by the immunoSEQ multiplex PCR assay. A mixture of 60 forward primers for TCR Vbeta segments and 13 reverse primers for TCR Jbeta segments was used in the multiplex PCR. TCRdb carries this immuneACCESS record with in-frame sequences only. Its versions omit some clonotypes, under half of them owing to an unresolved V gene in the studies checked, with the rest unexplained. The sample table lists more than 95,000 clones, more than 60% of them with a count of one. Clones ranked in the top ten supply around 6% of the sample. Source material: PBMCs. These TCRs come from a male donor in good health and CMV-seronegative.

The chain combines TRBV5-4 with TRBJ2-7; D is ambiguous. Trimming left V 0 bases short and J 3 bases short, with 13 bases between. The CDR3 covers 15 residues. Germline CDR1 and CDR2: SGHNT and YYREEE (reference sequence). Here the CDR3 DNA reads TGTGCCAGCAGCTTGGATGGTACAGAACTCTACGAGCAGTACTTC. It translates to CASSLDGTELYEQYF.

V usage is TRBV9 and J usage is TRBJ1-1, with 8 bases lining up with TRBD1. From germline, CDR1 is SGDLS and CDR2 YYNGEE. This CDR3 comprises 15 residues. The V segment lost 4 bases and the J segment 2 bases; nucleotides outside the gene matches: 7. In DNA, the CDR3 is TGTGCCAGCAGCTTCAGACAGGGGCTAAACACTGAAGCTTTCTTT. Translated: CASSFRQGLNTEAFF.

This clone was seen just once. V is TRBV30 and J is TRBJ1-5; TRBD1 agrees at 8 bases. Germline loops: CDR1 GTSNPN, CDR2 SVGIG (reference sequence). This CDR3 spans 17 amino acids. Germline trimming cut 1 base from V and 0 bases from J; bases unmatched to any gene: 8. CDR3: CAWSGTGIAYSNQPQHF. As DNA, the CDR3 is TGTGCCTGGAGTGGGACAGGGATTGCGTATAGCAATCAGCCCCAGCATTTT.

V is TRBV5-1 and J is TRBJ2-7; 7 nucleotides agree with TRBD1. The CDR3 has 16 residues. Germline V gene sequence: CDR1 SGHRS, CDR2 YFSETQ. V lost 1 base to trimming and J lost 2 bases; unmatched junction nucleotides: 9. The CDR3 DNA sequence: TGCGCCAGCAGCTTGTACCAGGGGGTCGCTCCCTACGAGCAGTACTTC. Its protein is CASSLYQGVAPYEQYF.

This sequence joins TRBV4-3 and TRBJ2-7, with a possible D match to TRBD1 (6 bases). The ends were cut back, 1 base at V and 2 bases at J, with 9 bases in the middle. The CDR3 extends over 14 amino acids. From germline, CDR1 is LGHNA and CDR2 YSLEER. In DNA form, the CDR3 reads TGCGCCAGCAGCCAAGGACAGGAGACCTACGAGCAGTACTTC. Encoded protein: CASSQGQETYEQYF.

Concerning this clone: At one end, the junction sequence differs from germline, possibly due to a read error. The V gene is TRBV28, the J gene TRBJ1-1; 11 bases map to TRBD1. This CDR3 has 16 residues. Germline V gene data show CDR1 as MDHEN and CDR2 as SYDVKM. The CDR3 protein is CASSIWTGGLSTEAFF. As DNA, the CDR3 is TGTGCCAGCAGTATATGGACAGGGGGCTTGAGCACTGAAGCTTTCTTT.

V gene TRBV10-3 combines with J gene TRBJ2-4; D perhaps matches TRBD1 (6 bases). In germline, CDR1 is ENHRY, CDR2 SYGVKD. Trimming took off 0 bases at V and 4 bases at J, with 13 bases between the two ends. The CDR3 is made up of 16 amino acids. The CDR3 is CAISESGEGVKNIQYF. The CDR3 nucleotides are TGTGCCATCAGTGAGTCGGGCGAGGGGGTAAAAAACATTCAGTACTTC.

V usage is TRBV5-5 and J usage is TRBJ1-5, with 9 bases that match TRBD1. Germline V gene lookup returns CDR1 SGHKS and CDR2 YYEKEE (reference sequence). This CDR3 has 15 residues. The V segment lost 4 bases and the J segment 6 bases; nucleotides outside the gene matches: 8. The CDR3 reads CASSDIGTGTQPQHF. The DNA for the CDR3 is TGTGCCAGCAGCGATATCGGGACAGGGACTCAGCCCCAGCATTTT.

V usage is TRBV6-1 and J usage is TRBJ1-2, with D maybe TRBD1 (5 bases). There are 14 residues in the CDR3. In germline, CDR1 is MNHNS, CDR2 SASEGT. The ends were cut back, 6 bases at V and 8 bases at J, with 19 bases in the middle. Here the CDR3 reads CASRSLGGYGGYTF. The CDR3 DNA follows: TGTGCCAGCAGATCCTTGGGGGGATATGGGGGCTACACCTTC.

CDR3: CATRAAGGPYEQYF. In DNA form, the CDR3 reads TGTGCCACCCGGGCAGCGGGAGGGCCGTACGAGCAGTACTTC. The chain uses TRBV6-6 and TRBJ2-7, with 10 positions matching TRBD2. Germline loops: CDR1 MNHNY, CDR2 SVGAGI (reference sequence). J was trimmed by 4 bases and V by 10 bases; bases with no gene match: 10. CDR3 size: 14 residues.

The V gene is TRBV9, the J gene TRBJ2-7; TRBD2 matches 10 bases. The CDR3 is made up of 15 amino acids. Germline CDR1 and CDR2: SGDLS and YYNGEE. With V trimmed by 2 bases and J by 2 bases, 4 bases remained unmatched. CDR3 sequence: CASSVTSGEPYEQYF. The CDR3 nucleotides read TGTGCCAGCAGCGTTACTAGCGGGGAACCCTACGAGCAGTACTTC.

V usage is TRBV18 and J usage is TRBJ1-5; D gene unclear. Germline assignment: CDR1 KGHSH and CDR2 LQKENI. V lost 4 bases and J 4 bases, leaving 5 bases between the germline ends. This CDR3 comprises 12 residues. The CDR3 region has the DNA TGTGCCAGCTCACACGAGAATCAGCCCCAGCATTTT. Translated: CASSHENQPQHF.

The CDR3 nucleotides are TGTGCCAGCAGTGAGTATGGACAGGGGATCGAGCAGTACTTC. It encodes CASSEYGQGIEQYF. This chain uses TRBV2 with TRBJ2-7, with TRBD1 matching over 9 bases. This CDR3 contains 14 residues. The trim removed 3 bases at V and 6 bases at J, leaving 6 bases unmatched. Germline assignment: CDR1 SNHLY and CDR2 FYNNEI.

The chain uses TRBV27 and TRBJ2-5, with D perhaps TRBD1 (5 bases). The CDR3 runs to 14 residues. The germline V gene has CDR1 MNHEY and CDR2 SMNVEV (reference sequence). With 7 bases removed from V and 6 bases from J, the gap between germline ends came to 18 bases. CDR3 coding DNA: TGTGCCAGCAAGGTTAGGGGAACTGGGAAGACCCAGTACTTC. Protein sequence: CASKVRGTGKTQYF.

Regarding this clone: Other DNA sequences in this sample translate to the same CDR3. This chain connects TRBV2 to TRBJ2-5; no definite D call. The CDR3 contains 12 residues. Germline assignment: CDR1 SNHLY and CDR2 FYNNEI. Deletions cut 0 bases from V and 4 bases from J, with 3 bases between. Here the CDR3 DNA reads TGTGCCAGCAGTGAAGCTCGAGAGACCCAGTACTTC. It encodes CASSEARETQYF.

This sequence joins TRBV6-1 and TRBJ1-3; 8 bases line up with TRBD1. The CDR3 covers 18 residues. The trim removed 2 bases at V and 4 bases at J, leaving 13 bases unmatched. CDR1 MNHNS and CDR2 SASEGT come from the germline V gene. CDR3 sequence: CASSEWRGTGSRGNTIYF. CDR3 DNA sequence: TGTGCCAGCAGTGAATGGAGAGGGACAGGTTCGAGAGGAAACACCATATATTTT.

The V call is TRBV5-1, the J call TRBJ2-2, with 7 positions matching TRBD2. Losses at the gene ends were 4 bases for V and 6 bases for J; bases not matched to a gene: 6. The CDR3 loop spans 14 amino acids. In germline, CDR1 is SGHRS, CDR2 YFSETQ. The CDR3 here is CASSPDGGSGELFF. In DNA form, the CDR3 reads TGCGCCAGCAGCCCGGACGGGGGGTCCGGGGAGCTGTTTTTT.

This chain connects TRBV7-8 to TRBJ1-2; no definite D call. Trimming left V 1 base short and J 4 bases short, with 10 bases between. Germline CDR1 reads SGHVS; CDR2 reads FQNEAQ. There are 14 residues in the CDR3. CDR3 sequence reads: CASSLGGLVYGYTF. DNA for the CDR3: TGTGCCAGCAGCTTAGGAGGTCTGGTCTATGGCTACACCTTC. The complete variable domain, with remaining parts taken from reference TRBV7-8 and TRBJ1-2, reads GAGVSQSPRYKVAKRGQDVALRCDPISGHVSLFWYQQALGQGPEFLTYFQNEAQLDKSGLPSDRFFAERPEGSVSTLKIQRTQQEDSAVYLCASSLGGLVYGYTFGSGTRLTVV.

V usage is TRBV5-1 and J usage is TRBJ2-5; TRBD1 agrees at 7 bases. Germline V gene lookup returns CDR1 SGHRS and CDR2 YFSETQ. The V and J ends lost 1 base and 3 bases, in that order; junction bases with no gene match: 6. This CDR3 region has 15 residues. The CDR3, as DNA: TGCGCCAGCAGCTTGATGACAGGGCGGGAAGAGACCCAGTACTTC. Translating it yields CASSLMTGREETQYF.

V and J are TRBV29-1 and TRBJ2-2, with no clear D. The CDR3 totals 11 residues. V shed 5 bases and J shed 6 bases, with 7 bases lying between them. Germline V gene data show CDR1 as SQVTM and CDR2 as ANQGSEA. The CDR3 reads CSVWHPGELFF. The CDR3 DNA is TGCAGCGTTTGGCATCCCGGGGAGCTGTTTTTT.

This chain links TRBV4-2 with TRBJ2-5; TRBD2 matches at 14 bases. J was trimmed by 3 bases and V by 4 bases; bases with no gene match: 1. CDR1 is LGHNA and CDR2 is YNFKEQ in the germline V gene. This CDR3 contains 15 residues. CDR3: CASSPGLAGEETQYF. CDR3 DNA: TGTGCCAGCAGCCCGGGACTAGCGGGAGAAGAGACCCAGTACTTC.

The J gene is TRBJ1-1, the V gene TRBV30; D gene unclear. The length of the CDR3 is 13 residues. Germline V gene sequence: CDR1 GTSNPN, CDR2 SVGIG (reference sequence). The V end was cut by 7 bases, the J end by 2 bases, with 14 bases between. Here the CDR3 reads CAFRGHPNTEAFF. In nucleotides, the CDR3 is TGTGCCTTCCGAGGCCACCCCAACACTGAAGCTTTCTTT. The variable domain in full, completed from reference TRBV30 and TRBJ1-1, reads SQTIHQWPATLVQPVGSPLSLECTVEGTSNPNLYWYRQAAGRGLQLLFYSVGIGQISSEVPQNLSASRPQDRQFILSSKKLLLSDSGFYLCAFRGHPNTEAFFGQGTRLTVV.

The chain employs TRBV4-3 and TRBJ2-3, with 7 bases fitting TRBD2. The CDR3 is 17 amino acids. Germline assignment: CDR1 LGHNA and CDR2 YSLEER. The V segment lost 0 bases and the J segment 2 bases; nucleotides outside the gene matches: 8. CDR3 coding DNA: TGCGCCAGCAGCCAAGATTATGCTAGCGGAATCACAGATACGCAGTATTTT. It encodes CASSQDYASGITDTQYF.

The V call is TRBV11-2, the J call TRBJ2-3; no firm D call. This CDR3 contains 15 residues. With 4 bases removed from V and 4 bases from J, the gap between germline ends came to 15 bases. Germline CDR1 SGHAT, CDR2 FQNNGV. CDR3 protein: CASSWASPPADTQYF. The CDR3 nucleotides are TGTGCCAGCAGCTGGGCAAGCCCTCCGGCAGATACGCAGTATTTT. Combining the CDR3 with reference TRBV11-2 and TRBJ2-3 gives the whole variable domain EAGVAQSPRYKIIEKRQSVAFWCNPISGHATLYWYQQILGQGPKLLIQFQNNGVVDDSQLPKDRFSAERLKGVDSTLKIQPAKLEDSAVYLCASSWASPPADTQYFGPGTRLTVL.

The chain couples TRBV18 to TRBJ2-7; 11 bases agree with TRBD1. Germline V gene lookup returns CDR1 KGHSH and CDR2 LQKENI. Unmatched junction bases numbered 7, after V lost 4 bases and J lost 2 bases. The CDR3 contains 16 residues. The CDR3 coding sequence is TGTGCCAGCTCACAAATCCCGGGACAGGGGGCCTACGAGCAGTACTTC. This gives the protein CASSQIPGQGAYEQYF.

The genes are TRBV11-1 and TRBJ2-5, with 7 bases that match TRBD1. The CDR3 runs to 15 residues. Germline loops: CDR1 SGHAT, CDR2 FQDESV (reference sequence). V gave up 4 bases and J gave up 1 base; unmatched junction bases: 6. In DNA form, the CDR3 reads TGTGCCAGCAGCTCCGGGACAGTCATCCAAGAGACCCAGTACTTC. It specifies CASSSGTVIQETQYF.

DNA of the CDR3: TGTGCCAGCTCCGGGGGGCGAAACCCCTACGAGCAGTACTTC. Translating gives CASSGGRNPYEQYF. The rearrangement links TRBV9 to TRBJ2-7; tentatively, D is TRBD2 (7 bases). CDR1 and CDR2 from the germline V gene are SGDLS and YYNGEE. The CDR3 spans 14 residues. Trimming shortened V by 7 bases and J by 2 bases, and 16 bases separated the two germline ends.

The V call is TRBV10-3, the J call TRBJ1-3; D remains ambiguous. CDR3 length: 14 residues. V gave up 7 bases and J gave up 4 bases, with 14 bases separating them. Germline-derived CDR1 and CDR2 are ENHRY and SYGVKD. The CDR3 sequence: CAINGLGSGNTIYF. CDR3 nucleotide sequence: TGTGCCATCAACGGACTTGGATCAGGAAACACCATATATTTT.

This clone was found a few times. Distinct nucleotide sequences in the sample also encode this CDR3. The CDR3 reads CASSSSQGYEQYF. The CDR3 bases are TGTGCCAGCAGCTCGTCACAGGGTTACGAGCAGTACTTC. This chain connects TRBV11-3 to TRBJ2-7, with D possibly TRBD1 on 6 matching bases. The CDR3 extends over 13 amino acids. Germline assignment: CDR1 SGHNT and CDR2 YENEEA. V was cut by 4 bases and J by 4 bases, with 11 bases left in between. Filled out from reference TRBV11-3 and TRBJ2-7, the complete variable domain reads EAGVVQSPRYKIIEKKQPVAFWCNPISGHNTLYWYLQNLGQGPELLIRYENEEAVDDSQLPKDRFSAERLKGVDSTLKIQPAELGDSAVYLCASSSSQGYEQYFGPGTRLTVT.

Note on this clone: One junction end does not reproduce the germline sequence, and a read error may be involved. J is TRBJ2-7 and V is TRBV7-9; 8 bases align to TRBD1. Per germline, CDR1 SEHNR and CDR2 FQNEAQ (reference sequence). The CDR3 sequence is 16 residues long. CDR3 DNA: TGTTCCAGCAGCACCGATGGGGGACAGGTATCCTACGAGCAGTACTTC. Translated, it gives CSSSTDGGQVSYEQYF.

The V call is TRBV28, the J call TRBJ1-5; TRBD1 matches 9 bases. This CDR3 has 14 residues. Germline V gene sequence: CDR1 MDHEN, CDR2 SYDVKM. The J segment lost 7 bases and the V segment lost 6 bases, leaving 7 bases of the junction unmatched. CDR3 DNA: TGTGCCAGCAGCCAAGGACAGGGGACCCAGCCCCAGCATTTT. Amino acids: CASSQGQGTQPQHF. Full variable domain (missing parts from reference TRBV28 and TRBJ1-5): DVKVTQSSRYLVKRTGEKVFLECVQDMDHENMFWYRQDPGLGLRLIYFSYDVKMKEKGDIPEGYSVSREKKERFSLILESASTNQTSMYLCASSQGQGTQPQHFGDGTRLSIL.